Listed below are T cell receptor beta chains from one sample, sequenced in a study of blood T cell repertoires in COVID-19. Data came from immunoSEQ multiplex PCR; TCRdb stores just in-frame clones and leaves some out. The sample contains roughly 250,000 clones, around nine tenths of which appear only once. The specimen was PBMCs or T cells enriched from blood (not recorded which). Receptors originate from a man aged 35 to 55 who had recovered from COVID-19. The CDR3 runs from the conserved cysteine through the conserved F or W. Fields, in order: clone size, J gene, V gene, CDR3 protein. The listing skips clone size in some rows; elsewhere it reads once, few, many or a size class.

. TRBJ1-5 TRBV5-8 CASSFDRGFGQPQHF
. TRBJ2-1 TRBV7-9 CASSRGLAGGNGNEQFF
. TRBJ2-5 TRBV25-1 CASSEPPGLAGPIETQYF
. TRBJ1-1 TRBV28 CASSFWGGSGNTEAFF
. TRBJ2-7 TRBV7-8 CASSLRLPGQGSNEQYF
. TRBJ2-5 TRBV5-4 CASSTPGGTGMETQYF
. TRBJ1-2 TRBV28 CASSFFETGAYGYTF
. TRBJ2-1 TRBV5-1 CASSSGLANNEQFF
. TRBJ1-2 TRBV12-5 CASGVQGVYGYTF
. TRBJ2-2 TRBV9 CASSPVVAGGPGGELFF
. TRBJ1-5 TRBV6-1 CASSEARRGDISNQPQHF
. TRBJ1-6 TRBV27 CASSSPLLGGRKNSPLHF
. TRBJ1-2 TRBV5-1 CASSFPDSVSSYTF
. TRBJ2-3 TRBV7-2 CASSQTREWADTQYF
. TRBJ2-2 TRBV7-2 CASSLASRQITGELFF
. TRBJ2-5 TRBV11-3 CASSLDLTFMWETQYF
once TRBJ1-1 TRBV19 CASSKLQGARTEAFF